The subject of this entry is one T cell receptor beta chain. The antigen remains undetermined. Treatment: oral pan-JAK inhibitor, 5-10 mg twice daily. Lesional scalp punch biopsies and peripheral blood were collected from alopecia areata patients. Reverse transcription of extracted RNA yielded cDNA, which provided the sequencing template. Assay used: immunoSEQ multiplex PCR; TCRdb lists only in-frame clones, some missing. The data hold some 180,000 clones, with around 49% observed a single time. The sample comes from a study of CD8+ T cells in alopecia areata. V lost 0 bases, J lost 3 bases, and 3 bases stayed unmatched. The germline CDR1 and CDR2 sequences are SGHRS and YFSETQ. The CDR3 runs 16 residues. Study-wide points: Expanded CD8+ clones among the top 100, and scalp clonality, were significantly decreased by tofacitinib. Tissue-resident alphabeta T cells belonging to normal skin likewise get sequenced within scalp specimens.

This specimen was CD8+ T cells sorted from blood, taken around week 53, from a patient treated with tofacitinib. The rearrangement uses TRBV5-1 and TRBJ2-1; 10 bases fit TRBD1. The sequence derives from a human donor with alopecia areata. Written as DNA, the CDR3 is TGCGCCAGCAGCTTGGGGACAGGGGGTGTCTACAATGAGCAGTTCTTC. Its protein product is CASSLGTGGVYNEQFF.